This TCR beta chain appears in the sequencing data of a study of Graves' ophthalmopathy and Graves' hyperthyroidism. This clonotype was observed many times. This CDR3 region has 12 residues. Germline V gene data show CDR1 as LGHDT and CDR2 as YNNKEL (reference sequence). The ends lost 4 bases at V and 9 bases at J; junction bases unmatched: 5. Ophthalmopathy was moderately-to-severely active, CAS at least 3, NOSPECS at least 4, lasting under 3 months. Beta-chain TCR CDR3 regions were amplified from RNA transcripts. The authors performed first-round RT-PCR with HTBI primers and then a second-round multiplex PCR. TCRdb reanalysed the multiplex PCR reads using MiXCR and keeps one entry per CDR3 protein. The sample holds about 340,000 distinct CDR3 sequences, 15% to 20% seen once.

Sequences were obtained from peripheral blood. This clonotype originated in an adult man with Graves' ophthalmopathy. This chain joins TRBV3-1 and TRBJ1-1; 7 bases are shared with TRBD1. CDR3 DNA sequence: TGTGCCAGCAGCCGCAGGGGGAACAAAGCTTTCTTT. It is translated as CASSRRGNKAFF.